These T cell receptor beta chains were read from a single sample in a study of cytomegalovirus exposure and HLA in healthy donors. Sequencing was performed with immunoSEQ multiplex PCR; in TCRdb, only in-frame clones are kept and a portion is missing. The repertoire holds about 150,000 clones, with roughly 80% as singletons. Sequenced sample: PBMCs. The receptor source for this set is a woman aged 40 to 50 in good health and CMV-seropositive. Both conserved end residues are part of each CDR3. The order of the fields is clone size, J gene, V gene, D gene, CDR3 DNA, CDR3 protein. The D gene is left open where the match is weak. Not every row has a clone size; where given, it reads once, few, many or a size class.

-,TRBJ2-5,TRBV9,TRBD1,TGTGCCAGCAGCGTAGCTATGGGACAGGGCGGTGTGGGGACCCAGTACTTC,CASSVAMGQGGVGTQYF
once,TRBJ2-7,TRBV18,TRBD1,TGTGCCAGCTCACCTCTGACAGGGGACAGCTCCTACGAGCAGTACTTC,CASSPLTGDSSYEQYF
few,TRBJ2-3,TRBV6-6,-,TGTGCCAGCAGTTACCCGAGTCGCACAGATACGCAGTATTTT,CASSYPSRTDTQYF
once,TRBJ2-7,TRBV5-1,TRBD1,TGCGCCAGCAGCTTGGGATCTCCTCCCGGGACAGGGGGTTACGAGCAGTACTTC,CASSLGSPPGTGGYEQYF
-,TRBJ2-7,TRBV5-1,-,TGCGCCAGCAGCGCCACAATCGGGTTTGGCTCCTACGAGCAGTACTTC,CASSATIGFGSYEQYF
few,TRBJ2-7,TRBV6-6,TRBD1,TGTGCCAGCAGATCCGGGACAGGGGGCCTAGGGGAGCAGTACTTC,CASRSGTGGLGEQYF
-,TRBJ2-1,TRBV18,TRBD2,TGTGCCAGCTCACCTAGGACTAGCGGGGGCTACGACAATGAGCAGTTCTTC,CASSPRTSGGYDNEQFF
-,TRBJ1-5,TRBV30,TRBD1,TGTGCCTGGAGTGACAGGGGGTTTCAGCCCCAGCATTTT,CAWSDRGFQPQHF
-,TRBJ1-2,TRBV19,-,TGTGCCACCATGGGGGGTTCCGATGGCTACACCTTC,CATMGGSDGYTF
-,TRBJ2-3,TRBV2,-,TGTGCCAGCACCGGACAGATAACAGATACGCAGTATTTT,CASTGQITDTQYF
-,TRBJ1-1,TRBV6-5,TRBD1,TGTGCCAGCAGCCGGACAGGGCAGAACACTGAAGCTTTCTTT,CASSRTGQNTEAFF
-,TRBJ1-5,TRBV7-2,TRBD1,TGTGCCAGCAGCCTTGGGACAGGGGGCGGTCGGCCCCAGCATTTT,CASSLGTGGGRPQHF
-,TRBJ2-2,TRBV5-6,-,TGTGCCAGCAGCTTCTCTCTCACCGGGGAGCTGTTTTTT,CASSFSLTGELFF
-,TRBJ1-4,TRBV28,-,TGTGCCAGCAGTCGACTCCTGACCGGGACAAGGCGTAATGAAAAACTGTTTTTT,CASSRLLTGTRRNEKLFF